The 28 T cell receptor beta chains below were found in one sample sequenced in a study of T cell repertoires in cytomegalovirus infection. TCRdb reanalysed the reads using MiXCR and keeps one entry per CDR3 protein. The data show about 190,000 distinct CDR3 sequences, with 8% to 10% seen just once and about 4.6% held by the top ten. Sample: PBMCs. The source is a human donor in good health (CMV status not recorded). Some clones in this sample may be carry-over from other donors' samples.

J is TRBJ1-2 and V is TRBV28; no clear D gene. V gave up 7 bases and J gave up 0 bases, with 9 bases separating them. CDR1 and CDR2 (germline): MDHEN, SYDVKM. CDR3 size: 13 residues. CDR3 sequence: CASMELANYGYTF. The CDR3 bases are TGTGCCAGCATGGAGTTAGCTAACTATGGCTACACCTTC.

Here the CDR3 DNA reads TGCGCCAGCAGCCAAGGGGTTAGCGGGGGCTCTGGGGCCAACGTCCTGACTTTC. It codes for CASSQGVSGGSGANVLTF. This chain links TRBV4-3 with TRBJ2-6; TRBD2 matches at 9 bases. CDR1 LGHNA and CDR2 YSLEER come from the germline V gene. The CDR3 covers 18 residues. The trim removed 1 base at V and 0 bases at J, leaving 4 bases unmatched.

This clonotype was detected ten times or more. The V and J genes are TRBV6-2 or TRBV6-3 and TRBJ2-3; D not resolved. There are 16 residues in the CDR3. V shed 2 bases and J shed 3 bases, with 15 bases lying between them. Germline V lookup: CDR1 MNHEY, CDR2 SVGEGT. This CDR3 is CASSYDPPQATDTQYF. DNA of the CDR3: TGTGCCAGCAGTTACGACCCCCCCCAGGCGACAGATACGCAGTATTTT.

In this sample, this clonotype turned up a few times. This chain connects TRBV20-1 to TRBJ2-7; D perhaps matches TRBD2 (6 bases). This CDR3 is built from 13 residues. V lost 4 bases and J 0 bases, leaving 10 bases between the germline ends. Germline CDR1 reads DFQATT; CDR2 reads SNEGSKA (reference sequence). The CDR3 DNA reads as TGCAGTGCTAAAGGGGAGGACTCCTACGAGCAGTACTTC. As protein: CSAKGEDSYEQYF.

The CDR3 DNA is TGTGCCAGCAGCTTAGCAGGGAATGAAAAACTGTTTTTT. Its translation: CASSLAGNEKLFF. This chain connects TRBV7-3 to TRBJ1-4; D might be TRBD1 (5 bases). The CDR3 covers 13 residues. Germline V CDR1 and CDR2: SGHTA, FQGTGA. Trimming cost V 2 bases and J 5 bases, with 6 bases left between them.

The table lists this clonotype with many counts. The chain employs TRBV7-2 and TRBJ2-7; 7 nucleotides match TRBD1. The CDR3 spans 14 residues. Germline assignment: CDR1 SGHTA and CDR2 FQGNSA. V lost 4 bases, J lost 3 bases, and 6 bases stayed unmatched. CDR3 sequence reads: CASSSGPGGYEQYF. CDR3 nucleotides: TGTGCCAGCAGCTCCGGACCAGGGGGCTACGAGCAGTACTTC.

This clonotype was detected many times. J is TRBJ2-7 and V is TRBV7-9; D is possibly TRBD1 (6 bases). The V gene lost 6 bases and the J gene lost 6 bases, with 12 bases spanning the gap. This CDR3 spans 12 amino acids. CDR1 is SEHNR and CDR2 is FQNEAQ in the germline V gene (reference sequence). The CDR3 here is CASSLIQGEQYF. In nucleotides, the CDR3 is TGTGCCAGCAGTTTGATACAGGGCGAGCAGTACTTC. The full variable domain, in which reference TRBV7-9 and TRBJ2-7 provide the parts outside the CDR3, is DTGVSQNPRHKITKRGQNVTFRCDPISEHNRLYWYRQTLGQGPEFLTYFQNEAQLEKSRLLSDRFSAERPKGSFSTLEIQRTEQGDSAMYLCASSLIQGEQYFGPGTRLTVT.

This clonotype was counted ten times or more. The chain couples TRBV6-5 to TRBJ1-5, with D maybe TRBD1 (5 bases). The V and J ends lost 0 bases and 3 bases respectively, with 9 bases between them. This CDR3 is 15 amino acids long. CDR1 and CDR2 (germline): MNHEY, SVGAGI. CDR3 nucleotides: TGTGCCAGCAGTTACTCTGGGGGAGACAATCAGCCCCAGCATTTT. Translating gives CASSYSGGDNQPQHF.

This clonotype was seen only a few times. V gene TRBV20-1 combines with J gene TRBJ2-3, with TRBD1 matching over 10 bases. J lost 7 bases, V lost 5 bases, and 9 bases had no gene match. CDR3 length: 14 amino acids. Germline V gene lookup returns CDR1 DFQATT and CDR2 SNEGSKA (reference sequence). Here the CDR3 reads CSAEGQGNANTQYF. In DNA form, the CDR3 reads TGCAGTGCTGAGGGACAGGGGAACGCAAATACGCAGTATTTT.

This clonotype was seen a few times. V is TRBV20-1 and J is TRBJ2-5; D unresolved. Germline V gene data show CDR1 as DFQATT and CDR2 as SNEGSKA (reference sequence). Deletions cut 0 bases from V and 4 bases from J, with 6 bases between. CDR3 length: 12 amino acids. The CDR3 DNA sequence: TGCAGTGCTAGAGATGTGGTAGAGACCCAGTACTTC. Translated, it gives CSARDVVETQYF.

In its sample, this clonotype was seen many times. CDR3 loop: CASSPHTGGQGDYEQYF. DNA of the CDR3: TGTGCCAGCAGTCCCCATACGGGTGGACAGGGGGACTACGAGCAGTACTTC. J is TRBJ2-7 and V is TRBV28; TRBD1 matches at 10 bases. V lost 5 bases to trimming and J lost 3 bases; unmatched junction nucleotides: 13. Germline CDR1 MDHEN, CDR2 SYDVKM. The CDR3 is 17 amino acids.

This clonotype was recorded at least ten times. V usage is TRBV2 and J usage is TRBJ1-5; a weak D match, TRBD1 (6 bases). Germline CDR1 and CDR2: SNHLY and FYNNEI. This CDR3 comprises 15 residues. The V end was cut by 4 bases, the J end by 2 bases, with 12 bases between. Here the CDR3 DNA reads TGTGCCAGCAGTGTTTCAGGGGTGGGCAATCAGCCCCAGCATTTT. Protein product: CASSVSGVGNQPQHF.

This clonotype occurred many times. The chain has TRBV7-2 and TRBJ2-3, with D maybe TRBD2 (6 bases). V gave up 5 bases and J gave up 7 bases, with 13 bases separating them. The CDR3 loop spans 13 amino acids. The germline gives CDR1 SGHTA, CDR2 FQGNSA. The CDR3 region is CASSRGSLNTQYF. The CDR3 DNA sequence: TGTGCCAGCAGCCGGGGGTCCCTAAATACGCAGTATTTT.

There are many counts of this clonotype. This rearrangement joins TRBV28 to TRBJ2-1; maybe TRBD2 (6 bases). Per germline, CDR1 MDHEN and CDR2 SYDVKM. V was clipped by 5 bases and J by 5 bases, with 10 bases between them. The CDR3 length is 13 residues. The CDR3 nucleotides read TGTGCCAGCAGTCCCGGGAGAAACAATGAGCAGTTCTTC. Amino acid sequence: CASSPGRNNEQFF.

This clonotype was recorded at least ten times. The CDR3: CASRGQGGREKLFF. CDR3 nucleotide sequence: TGTGCCAGCAGGGGACAGGGAGGAAGGGAAAAACTGTTTTTT. The chain has TRBV28 and TRBJ1-4, with 9 bases that match TRBD1. The CDR3 sequence is 14 residues long. The V gene's germline CDR1 is MDHEN and CDR2 SYDVKM. The V gene end was trimmed by 6 bases and the J gene end by 8 bases; junction bases not matched to a gene: 7.

This clonotype appeared many times. The chain is built from TRBV6-2 or TRBV6-3 and TRBJ2-7, with 9 nucleotides matching TRBD2. The J segment lost 2 bases and the V segment lost 6 bases, leaving 5 bases of the junction unmatched. Germline-derived CDR1 and CDR2 are MNHEY and SVGEGT. The length of the CDR3 is 14 residues. The CDR3 sequence is CASRRGGTTYEQYF. For the CDR3, the DNA is TGTGCCAGCAGGCGGGGGGGGACAACCTACGAGCAGTACTTC.

This clonotype was recorded at least ten times. This rearrangement joins TRBV7-2 to TRBJ2-3; 8 bases match TRBD2. Germline loops: CDR1 SGHTA, CDR2 FQGNSA. Trimming removed 6 bases from V and 4 bases from J; junction bases left unmatched: 6. This CDR3 is 14 amino acids long. As DNA, the CDR3 is TGTGCCAGCAGACCAAGCGGGGGCGCAGATACGCAGTATTTT. Translating gives CASRPSGGADTQYF.

This clonotype was recorded many times. V usage is TRBV7-6 and J usage is TRBJ2-1, with D uncertain. The germline V and J ends were trimmed by 2 bases and 0 bases, with 11 bases remaining between them. The CDR3 is 16 residues long. The germline CDR1 and CDR2 sequences are SGHVS and FNYEAQ. As DNA, the CDR3 is TGTGCCAGCAGCTTAAGGGCCCCGAGCTCCTACAATGAGCAGTTCTTC. Translated, it gives CASSLRAPSSYNEQFF. Full variable domain (rest looked up from reference TRBV7-6 and TRBJ2-1): GAGVSQSPRYKVTKRGQDVALRCDPISGHVSLYWYRQALGQGPEFLTYFNYEAQQDKSGLPNDRFSAERPEGSISTLTIQRTEQRDSAMYRCASSLRAPSSYNEQFFGPGTRLTVL.

Only a few counts were recorded for this clonotype. J is TRBJ2-4 and V is TRBV5-4; a possible D gene is TRBD1 (6 bases). Germline loops: CDR1 SGHNT, CDR2 YYREEE (reference sequence). The CDR3 sequence is 16 residues long. With 0 bases removed from V and 5 bases from J, the gap between germline ends came to 15 bases. CDR3 in amino acids: CASSLAQGHPENIQYF. CDR3 nucleotides: TGTGCCAGCAGCTTGGCCCAGGGACACCCGGAAAACATTCAGTACTTC.

This clonotype was detected many times. The chain combines TRBV11-2 with TRBJ2-7, with 8 bases fitting TRBD1. Germline values: CDR1 SGHAT, CDR2 FQNNGV. The ends lost 3 bases at V and 7 bases at J; junction bases unmatched: 5. The CDR3 consists of 13 residues. The CDR3 coding sequence is TGTGCCAGCAGCTTTCAGGGGGCGAATGAGCAGTACTTC. Amino acid sequence: CASSFQGANEQYF.

This clonotype was observed at least ten times. This chain uses TRBV7-2 with TRBJ2-1; D not resolved. This CDR3 comprises 13 residues. Trimming removed 2 bases at V and 4 bases at J, with 6 bases between. Germline CDR1 SGHTA, CDR2 FQGNSA. This CDR3 is CASSLRLYNEQFF. Here the CDR3 DNA reads TGTGCCAGCAGCTTACGGTTATACAATGAGCAGTTCTTC.

This chain joins TRBV29-1 and TRBJ1-2, with 9 bases aligning to TRBD1. J gave up 4 bases and V 7 bases, and 7 bases lay outside the gene matches. The germline V gene has CDR1 SQVTM and CDR2 ANQGSEA. The CDR3 is 13 amino acids. The CDR3 loop is CSAQDRGAYGYTF. Here the CDR3 DNA reads TGCAGCGCTCAGGACAGGGGCGCCTATGGCTACACCTTC. Based on the CDR3 plus reference TRBV29-1 and TRBJ1-2, the full variable domain is SAVISQKPSRDICQRGTSLTIQCQVDSQVTMMFWYRQQPGQSLTLIATANQGSEATYESGFVIDKFPISRPNLTFSTLTVSNMSPEDSSIYLCSAQDRGAYGYTFGSGTRLTVV.

This chain uses TRBV11-2 with TRBJ1-4, with D uncertain. Germline lookup yields CDR1 SGHAT and CDR2 FQNNGV. The CDR3 runs 13 residues. Trimming took off 2 bases at V and 15 bases at J, with 16 bases between the two ends. The CDR3 coding sequence is TGTGCCAGCAGCTTAATGGAGGCGGCCTTCTTGTTTTTT. Protein product: CASSLMEAAFLFF.

This clonotype has a handful of counts. The chain links TRBV29-1 to TRBJ1-1, with TRBD1 matching 7 bases. Germline V gene sequence: CDR1 SQVTM, CDR2 ANQGSEA. The CDR3 contains 14 residues. V was pared by 5 bases and J by 6 bases, with 12 bases of the junction left unmatched. The CDR3, as DNA: TGCAGCGTTACGGGGCAGGGGGTTGGGGCTGAAGCTTTCTTT. This sequence encodes CSVTGQGVGAEAFF.

This clonotype was found many times. The rearrangement links TRBV28 to TRBJ2-2, with 10 nucleotides matching TRBD2. The CDR3 is made up of 15 amino acids. Germline CDR1 reads MDHEN; CDR2 reads SYDVKM. Trimming at V came to 8 bases and at J to 2 bases, leaving 5 bases not matched to a gene. CDR3 nucleotides: TGTGCCAGCCTAGCGGGAGTCCTTAACACCGGGGAGCTGTTTTTT. Protein: CASLAGVLNTGELFF.

This sequence joins TRBV5-1 and TRBJ1-3; D gene unclear. The CDR3 is 15 amino acids. The V gene's germline CDR1 is SGHRS and CDR2 YFSETQ. V dropped 2 bases and J dropped 0 bases, with 9 bases sitting between them. The CDR3 sequence: CASSLSGASGNTIYF. CDR3 DNA: TGCGCCAGCAGCTTATCAGGTGCCTCTGGAAACACCATATATTTT.

A few counts support this clonotype. The chain has TRBV29-1 and TRBJ2-7; 7 nucleotides align to TRBD2. Germline loops: CDR1 SQVTM, CDR2 ANQGSEA. CDR3 size: 14 residues. Losses at the gene ends were 7 bases for V and 2 bases for J; bases not matched to a gene: 11. CDR3 amino acids: CSAGGASGAYEQYF. The DNA for the CDR3 is TGCAGCGCCGGTGGGGCTAGCGGTGCCTACGAGCAGTACTTC.

This clonotype was detected many times. The rearrangement joins TRBV7-2 to TRBJ2-7; D uncertain. V lost 5 bases and J 0 bases, leaving 17 bases between the germline ends. Germline V gene lookup returns CDR1 SGHTA and CDR2 FQGNSA. The CDR3 consists of 16 residues. The DNA for the CDR3 is TGTGCCAGCAGCCGTAACCCGGACGGCCGCTCCTACGAGCAGTACTTC. This codes for CASSRNPDGRSYEQYF. Full variable domain (outside the CDR3, taken from reference TRBV7-2 and TRBJ2-7): GAGVSQSPSNKVTEKGKDVELRCDPISGHTALYWYRQSLGQGLEFLIYFQGNSAPDKSGLPSDRFSAERTGGSVSTLTIQRTQQEDSAVYLCASSRNPDGRSYEQYFGPGTRLTVT.